The present TCR beta chain was sequenced within a study of monozygotic twins with inflammatory bowel disease. Findings and caveats of the study: Telling apart the different T cell subtypes was not possible. Limited statistical power may explain no repertoire similarity difference between concordant and discordant twins. Clonotypes shared with others were fewer in IBD patients than in healthy twins, especially with disease activity.

Each donor gave 2.5 ml of peripheral blood. TCRdb re-called the 5' RACE reads and catalogs CDR3 proteins one per entry, DNA excluded. The sample table sets out 400,000 to 500,000 distinct CDR3 sequences. About this clonotype itself: Its antigen is still unknown.

The TCR comes from a human donor with ulcerative colitis or Crohn's disease, or a healthy co-twin of an affected twin (not recorded which). The specimen sequenced was blood.

The CDR3 loop reads CSARDPGQRGSEQYF. The gene calls are TRBV20-1 and TRBJ2-7; TCRdb lists TRBD1, though no DNA is available to test this call. The germline V gene has CDR1 DFQATT and CDR2 SNEGSKA (reference sequence). This CDR3 has 15 amino acids.